This TCR beta chain is from a study of T cells in Graves' hyperthyroidism and ophthalmopathy. Study-level points and caveats: Researchers found most expanded thyroid clonotypes above 0.001 in blood as well.

TCR beta CDR3 region amplification was performed from RNA transcripts. HTBI primers drove first-round RT-PCR of the TCR CDR3. In TCRdb, the multiplex PCR reads were re-called with MiXCR into one record per CDR3 protein. The table includes around 530,000 distinct CDR3 sequences, 15% to 20% detected once. This clonotype was picked up many times. Its antigen is still unknown. The CDR3 has 16 residues. Trimming cost V 4 bases and J 4 bases; bases outside gene matches: 7. Germline CDR1 is LGHDT and CDR2 is YNNKEL (reference sequence). The chain couples TRBV3-1 to TRBJ2-2; 9 nucleotides agree with TRBD1. The sequenced material came from blood. The sequence derives from a woman aged 18-29 years with Graves' ophthalmopathy. CDR3 protein: CASSPQGARGTGELFF. CDR3 DNA sequence: TGTGCCAGCAGCCCACAGGGGGCGCGGGGCACCGGGGAGCTGTTTTTT. The full variable domain, in which reference TRBV3-1 and TRBJ2-2 provide the parts outside the CDR3, is DTAVSQTPKYLVTQMGNDKSIKCEQNLGHDTMYWYKQDSKKFLKIMFSYNNKELIINETVPNRFSPKSPDKAHLNLHINSLELGDSAVYFCASSPQGARGTGELFFGEGSRLTVL.